This T cell receptor beta chain originates from a study of shared clonotypes between healthy human individuals. Findings and limits, study-wide: Memory subsets had estimated richness that was generally smaller than that of naive subsets.

Note on this clone: The antigen is undetermined.

Some clones are missing from TCRdb's copy, which holds only in-frame ones; the method was immunoSEQ multiplex PCR. This sample has a few million clones, with over 90% found just once. Germline V CDR1 and CDR2: KGHSH, LQKENI. This CDR3 has 13 residues. Trimming stripped 6 bases from V and 4 bases from J, with 10 bases between. This TCR derives from a man younger than 35 in good health. Some clones in this sample may be carry-over from other donors' samples. Sequences were obtained from naive CD4+ T cells from PBMCs. Subset in this sample: CD45RA+ positively selected. This chain links TRBV18 with TRBJ1-5; D gene ambiguous. The CDR3 nucleotides read TGTGCCAGCTCCCAGGACGGAAATCAGCCCCAGCATTTT. It translates to CASSQDGNQPQHF.